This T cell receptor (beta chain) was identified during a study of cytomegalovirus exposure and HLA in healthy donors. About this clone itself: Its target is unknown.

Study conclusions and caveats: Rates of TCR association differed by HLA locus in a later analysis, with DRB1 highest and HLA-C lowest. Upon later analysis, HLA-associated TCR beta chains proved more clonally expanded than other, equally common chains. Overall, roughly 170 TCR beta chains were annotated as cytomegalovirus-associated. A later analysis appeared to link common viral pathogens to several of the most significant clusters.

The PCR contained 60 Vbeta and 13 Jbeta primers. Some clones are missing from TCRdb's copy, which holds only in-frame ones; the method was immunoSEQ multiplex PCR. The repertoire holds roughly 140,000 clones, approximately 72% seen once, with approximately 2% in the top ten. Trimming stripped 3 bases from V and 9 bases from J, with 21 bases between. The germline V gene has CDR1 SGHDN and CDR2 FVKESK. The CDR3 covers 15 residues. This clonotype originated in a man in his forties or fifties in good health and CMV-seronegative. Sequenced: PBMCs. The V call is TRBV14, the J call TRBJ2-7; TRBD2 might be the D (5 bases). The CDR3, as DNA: TGTGCCAGCAGCCACTCCCCGGGGAGCCAATCATGGCAGTACTTC. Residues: CASSHSPGSQSWQYF. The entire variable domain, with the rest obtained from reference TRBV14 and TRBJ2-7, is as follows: EAGVTQFPSHSVIEKGQTVTLRCDPISGHDNLYWYRRVMGKEIKFLLHFVKESKQDESGMPNNRFLAERTGGTYSTLKVQPAELEDSGVYFCASSHSPGSQSWQYFGPGTRLTVT.